What follows are 15 T cell receptor beta chains derived from one specimen sequenced in a study of blood T cell repertoires in COVID-19. Assay used: immunoSEQ multiplex PCR; TCRdb lists only in-frame clones, some missing. The sample holds under 90,000 clones, about 91% seen once. The sample consisted of peripheral blood. The receptors derive from a man aged 35 to 55 with COVID-19, enrolled during active disease.

The chain combines TRBV9 with TRBJ2-1; no definite D call. The V and J ends lost 2 bases and 4 bases respectively, with 10 bases between them. CDR1 SGDLS and CDR2 YYNGEE come from the germline V gene. CDR3 length equals 14 residues. CDR3 coding DNA: TGTGCCAGCAGCGTTCAGTCCTTGTACAATGAGCAGTTCTTC. Its translation: CASSVQSLYNEQFF.

This rearrangement joins TRBV30 to TRBJ2-4; 9 bases map to TRBD1. V was clipped by 6 bases and J by 5 bases; unmatched bases: 5. The CDR3 is made up of 13 amino acids. Germline-derived CDR1 and CDR2 are GTSNPN and SVGIG (reference sequence). CDR3 DNA sequence: TGTGCCTGCTCACAGGGGGCACAAAACATTCAGTACTTC. It is translated as CACSQGAQNIQYF.

This clone has a handful of counts. V gene TRBV6-5 combines with J gene TRBJ1-1; D ambiguous. The V gene lost 2 bases and the J gene lost 3 bases, with 7 bases spanning the gap. This CDR3 has 13 amino acids. Germline loops: CDR1 MNHEY, CDR2 SVGAGI. The CDR3 is CASSYTRDTEAFF. The CDR3 DNA follows: TGTGCCAGCAGTTACACCCGGGACACTGAAGCTTTCTTT.

V usage is TRBV29-1 and J usage is TRBJ2-5; 8 bases are a match to TRBD2. The germline V gene has CDR1 SQVTM and CDR2 ANQGSEA. The CDR3 spans 13 residues. J gave up 2 bases and V 8 bases, and 7 bases lay outside the gene matches. As DNA, the CDR3 is TGCAGCCTCGACGGGAGGGGACAAGAGACCCAGTACTTC. The encoded protein is CSLDGRGQETQYF. Looking up the rest from reference TRBV29-1 and TRBJ2-5 gives the full variable domain: SAVISQKPSRDICQRGTSLTIQCQVDSQVTMMFWYRQQPGQSLTLIATANQGSEATYESGFVIDKFPISRPNLTFSTLTVSNMSPEDSSIYLCSLDGRGQETQYFGPGTRLLVL.

The chain uses TRBV10-3 and TRBJ2-7; 7 nucleotides line up with TRBD1. The CDR3 is 16 amino acids. Germline loops: CDR1 ENHRY, CDR2 SYGVKD. J lost 2 bases, V lost 4 bases, and 11 bases had no gene match. The CDR3 DNA reads as TGTGCCATCAGTGGGGGAGAGACAGGGTGGACCTACGAGCAGTACTTC. It encodes CAISGGETGWTYEQYF.

The genes are TRBV6-4 and TRBJ2-1; a weak D match, TRBD2 (6 bases). This CDR3 is 17 amino acids long. V dropped 8 bases and J dropped 4 bases, with 24 bases sitting between them. CDR1 is MRHNA, CDR2 SNTAGT, per germline. CDR3 bases: TGTGCCAGCCCGGCCAGATCCTTACGGGGGAGGTACAATGAGCAGTTCTTC. Protein sequence: CASPARSLRGRYNEQFF.

This sequence joins TRBV5-1 and TRBJ1-5, with D perhaps matching TRBD1 (5 bases). CDR3 length: 15 amino acids. The germline CDR1 and CDR2 sequences are SGHRS and YFSETQ. Trimming took 4 bases from V and 4 from J, leaving 15 bases between them. The CDR3 nucleotides are TGCGCCAGCAGCCTGTGGGGAGGGGAGAATCAGCCCCAGCATTTT. This codes for CASSLWGGENQPQHF.

The CDR3 region is CASSFDRAGNTIYF. As DNA, the CDR3 is TGTGCCAGCAGTTTCGACAGGGCGGGAAACACCATATATTTT. This chain connects TRBV2 to TRBJ1-3, with 7 nucleotides matching TRBD1. Germline CDR1 is SNHLY and CDR2 is FYNNEI. The ends lost 5 bases at V and 4 bases at J; junction bases unmatched: 5. The CDR3 is 14 amino acids.

The genes are TRBV5-1 and TRBJ2-3; TRBD1 matches at 11 bases. V dropped 4 bases and J dropped 5; count of bases not matched to a gene: 3. Germline V gene lookup returns CDR1 SGHRS and CDR2 YFSETQ. The CDR3 is made up of 14 amino acids. The CDR3 DNA follows: TGCGCCAGCAGCGGGACAGGGGGAATAGATACGCAGTATTTT. Encoded protein: CASSGTGGIDTQYF.

The chain combines TRBV28 with TRBJ2-4; TRBD2 matches 10 bases. Germline V gives CDR1 MDHEN, CDR2 SYDVKM. The CDR3 sequence is 16 residues long. V shed 6 bases and J 3 bases; nucleotides not matched to a gene: 8. This CDR3 reads CASSHLAGVGKNIQYF. The CDR3 region has the DNA TGTGCCAGCAGCCACCTAGCGGGGGTCGGCAAAAACATTCAGTACTTC.

For the CDR3, the DNA is TGTGCCAGCAGGTCTCGGCTAGATTGGTTGGCCGGGGAGCTGTTTTTT. Its protein product is CASRSRLDWLAGELFF. The chain couples TRBV27 to TRBJ2-2, with no clear D. V was shortened by 6 bases and J by 6 bases, with 20 bases between the two germline ends. The CDR3 is made up of 16 amino acids. Germline CDR1 and CDR2: MNHEY and SMNVEV (reference sequence).

V usage is TRBV27 and J usage is TRBJ2-7, with 9 bases identical to TRBD1. V gave up 2 bases and J gave up 1 base; unmatched junction bases: 6. Germline V gives CDR1 MNHEY, CDR2 SMNVEV (reference sequence). This CDR3 spans 16 amino acids. The CDR3 loop is CASSLSGTGISYEQYF. Here the CDR3 DNA reads TGTGCCAGCAGTTTAAGCGGGACAGGGATTTCCTACGAGCAGTACTTC.

The chain employs TRBV20-1 and TRBJ2-2; TRBD1 matches 9 bases. CDR1 and CDR2 from the germline V gene are DFQATT and SNEGSKA (reference sequence). The trim removed 3 bases at V and 5 bases at J, leaving 7 bases unmatched. The CDR3 spans 15 residues. The chain's CDR3 is CSASIQGAGTGELFF. As DNA, the CDR3 is TGCAGTGCTAGTATACAGGGGGCGGGGACCGGGGAGCTGTTTTTT.

The gene calls are TRBV6-1 and TRBJ2-2, with a weak D call TRBD1 (6 bases). V was clipped by 6 bases and J by 1 base, with 9 bases between them. Germline V lookup: CDR1 MNHNS, CDR2 SASEGT. There are 14 residues in the CDR3. The CDR3, as DNA: TGTGCCAGCAGAAAGGGACAGAACACCGGGGAGCTGTTTTTT. Protein product: CASRKGQNTGELFF.

J is TRBJ2-5 and V is TRBV11-2, with D perhaps TRBD1 (6 bases). V was clipped by 5 bases and J by 1 base, with 11 bases between them. The CDR3 contains 14 residues. In germline, CDR1 is SGHAT, CDR2 FQNNGV. CDR3: CASSARTAQETQYF. DNA for the CDR3: TGTGCCAGCAGCGCGAGGACAGCCCAAGAGACCCAGTACTTC.